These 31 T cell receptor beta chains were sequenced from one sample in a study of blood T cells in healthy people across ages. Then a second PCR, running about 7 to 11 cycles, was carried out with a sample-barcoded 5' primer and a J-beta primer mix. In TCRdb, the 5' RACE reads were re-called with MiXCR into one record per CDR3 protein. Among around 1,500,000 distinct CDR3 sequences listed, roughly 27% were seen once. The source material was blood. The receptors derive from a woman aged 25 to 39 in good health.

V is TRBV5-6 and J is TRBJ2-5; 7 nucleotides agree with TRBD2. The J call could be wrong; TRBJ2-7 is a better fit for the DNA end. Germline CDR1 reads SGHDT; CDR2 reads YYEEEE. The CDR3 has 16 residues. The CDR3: CTISSSRLGLSYEQYF. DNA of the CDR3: TGTACCATCAGCTCCTCACGACTGGGACTATCCTACGAGCAGTACTTC.

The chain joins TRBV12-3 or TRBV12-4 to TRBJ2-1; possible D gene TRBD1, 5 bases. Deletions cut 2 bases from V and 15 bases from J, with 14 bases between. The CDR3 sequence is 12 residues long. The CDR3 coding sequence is TGTGCCAGCAGTTTAAGGCGTAGGGGAACGTTCTTC. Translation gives CASSLRRRGTFF.

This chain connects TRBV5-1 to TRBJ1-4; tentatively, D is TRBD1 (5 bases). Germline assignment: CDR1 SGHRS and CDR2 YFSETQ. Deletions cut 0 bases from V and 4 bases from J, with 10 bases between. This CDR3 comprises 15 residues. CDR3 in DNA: TGCGCCAGCAGCTTGGCCTACAGGAATAATGAAAAACTGTTTTTT. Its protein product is CASSLAYRNNEKLFF.

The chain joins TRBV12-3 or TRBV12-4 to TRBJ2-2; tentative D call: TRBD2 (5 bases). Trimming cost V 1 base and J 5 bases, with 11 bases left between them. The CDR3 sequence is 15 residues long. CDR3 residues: CASSLGGRLTGELFF. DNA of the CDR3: TGTGCCAGCAGTTTAGGCGGGCGTTTGACCGGGGAGCTGTTTTTT.

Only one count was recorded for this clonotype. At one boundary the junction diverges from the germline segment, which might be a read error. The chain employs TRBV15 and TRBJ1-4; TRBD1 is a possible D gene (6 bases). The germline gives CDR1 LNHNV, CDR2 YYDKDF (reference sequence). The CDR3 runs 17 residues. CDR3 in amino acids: CATSRAGRGATNEKRFF. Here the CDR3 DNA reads TGTGCCACCAGCAGAGCCGGGAGGGGGGCAACTAATGAAAAACGGTTTTTT.

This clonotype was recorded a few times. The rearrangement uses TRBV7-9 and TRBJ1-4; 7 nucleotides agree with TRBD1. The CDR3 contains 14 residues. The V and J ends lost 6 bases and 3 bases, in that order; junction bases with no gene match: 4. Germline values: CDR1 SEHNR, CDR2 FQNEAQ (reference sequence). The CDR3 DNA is TGTGCCAGCAGAACCGGGACAGCTAATGAAAAACTGTTTTTT. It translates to CASRTGTANEKLFF.

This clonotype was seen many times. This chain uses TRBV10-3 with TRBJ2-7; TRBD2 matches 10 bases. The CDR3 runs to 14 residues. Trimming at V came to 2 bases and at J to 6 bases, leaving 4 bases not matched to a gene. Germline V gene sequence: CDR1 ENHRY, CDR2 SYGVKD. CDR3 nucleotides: TGTGCCATCAGTGAGACTAGCGGGGTGGCCGAGCAGTACTTC. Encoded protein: CAISETSGVAEQYF.

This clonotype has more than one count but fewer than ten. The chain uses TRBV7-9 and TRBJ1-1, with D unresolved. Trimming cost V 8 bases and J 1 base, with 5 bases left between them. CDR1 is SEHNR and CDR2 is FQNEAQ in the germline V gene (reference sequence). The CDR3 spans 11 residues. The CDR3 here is CASQRNTEAFF. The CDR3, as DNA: TGTGCCAGCCAGCGGAACACTGAAGCTTTCTTT.

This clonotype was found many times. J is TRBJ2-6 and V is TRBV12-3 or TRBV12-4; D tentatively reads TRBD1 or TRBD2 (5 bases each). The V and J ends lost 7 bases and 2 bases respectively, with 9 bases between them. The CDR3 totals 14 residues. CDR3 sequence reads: CASNMGAGANVLTF. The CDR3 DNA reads TGTGCCAGCAATATGGGGGCTGGGGCCAACGTCCTGACTTTC.

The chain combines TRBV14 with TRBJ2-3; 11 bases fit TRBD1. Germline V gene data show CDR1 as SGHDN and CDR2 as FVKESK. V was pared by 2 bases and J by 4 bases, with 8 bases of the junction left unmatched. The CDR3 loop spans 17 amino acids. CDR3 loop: CASSQLPGQGGADTQYF. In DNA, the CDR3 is TGTGCCAGCAGCCAACTTCCGGGACAGGGGGGGGCAGATACGCAGTATTTT. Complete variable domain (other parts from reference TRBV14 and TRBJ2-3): EAGVTQFPSHSVIEKGQTVTLRCDPISGHDNLYWYRRVMGKEIKFLLHFVKESKQDESGMPNNRFLAERTGGTYSTLKVQPAELEDSGVYFCASSQLPGQGGADTQYFGPGTRLTVL.

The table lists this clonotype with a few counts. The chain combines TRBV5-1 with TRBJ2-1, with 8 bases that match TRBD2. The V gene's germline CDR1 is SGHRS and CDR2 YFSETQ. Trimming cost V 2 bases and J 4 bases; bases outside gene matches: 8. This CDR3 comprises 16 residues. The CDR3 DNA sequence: TGCGCCAGCAGCTTCAGAGGGTCTAGCGGGTACAATGAGCAGTTCTTC. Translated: CASSFRGSSGYNEQFF.

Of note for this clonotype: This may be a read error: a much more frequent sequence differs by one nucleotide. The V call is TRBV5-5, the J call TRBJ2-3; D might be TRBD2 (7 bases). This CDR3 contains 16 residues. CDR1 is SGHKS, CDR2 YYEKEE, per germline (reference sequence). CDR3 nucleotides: TGTGCCGGCAGCTCCGCCGAGGGGGGGCGGACAGATACGCAGTATTTT. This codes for CAGSSAEGGRTDTQYF. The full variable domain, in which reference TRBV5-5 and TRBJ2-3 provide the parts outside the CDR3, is DAGVTQSPTHLIKTRGQQVTLRCSPISGHKSVSWYQQVLGQGPQFIFQYYEKEERGRGNFPDRFSARQFPNYSSELNVNALLLGDSALYLCAGSSAEGGRTDTQYFGPGTRLTVL.

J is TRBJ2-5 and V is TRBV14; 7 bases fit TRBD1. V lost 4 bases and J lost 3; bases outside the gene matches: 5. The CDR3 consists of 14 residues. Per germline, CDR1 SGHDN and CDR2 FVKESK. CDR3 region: CASSPPGQKETQYF. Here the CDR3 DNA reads TGTGCCAGCAGCCCACCGGGACAGAAAGAGACCCAGTACTTC.

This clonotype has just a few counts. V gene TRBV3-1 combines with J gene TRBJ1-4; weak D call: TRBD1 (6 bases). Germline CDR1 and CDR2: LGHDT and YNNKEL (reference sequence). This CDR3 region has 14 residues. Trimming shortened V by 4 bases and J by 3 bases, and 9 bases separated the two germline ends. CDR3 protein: CASSPGVANEKLFF. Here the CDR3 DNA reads TGTGCCAGCAGCCCAGGGGTGGCTAATGAAAAACTGTTTTTT.

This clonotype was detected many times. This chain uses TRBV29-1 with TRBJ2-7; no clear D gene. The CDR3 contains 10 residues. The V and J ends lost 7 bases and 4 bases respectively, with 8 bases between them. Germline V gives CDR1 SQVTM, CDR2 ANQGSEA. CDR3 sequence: CSASGYEQYF. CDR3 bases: TGCAGCGCCTCGGGTTACGAGCAGTACTTC.

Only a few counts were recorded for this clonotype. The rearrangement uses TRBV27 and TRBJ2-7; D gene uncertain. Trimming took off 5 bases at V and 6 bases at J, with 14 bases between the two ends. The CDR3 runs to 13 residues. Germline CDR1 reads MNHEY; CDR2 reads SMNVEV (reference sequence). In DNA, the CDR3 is TGTGCCAGCAGTATAGGACCGGCCTCCGAGCAGTACTTC. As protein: CASSIGPASEQYF.

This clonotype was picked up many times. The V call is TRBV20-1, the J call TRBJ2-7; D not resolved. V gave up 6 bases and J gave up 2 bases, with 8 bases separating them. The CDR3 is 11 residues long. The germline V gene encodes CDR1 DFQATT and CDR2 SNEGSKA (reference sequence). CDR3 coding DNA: TGCAGTGCCGAAGGACCCTACGAGCAGTACTTC. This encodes CSAEGPYEQYF.

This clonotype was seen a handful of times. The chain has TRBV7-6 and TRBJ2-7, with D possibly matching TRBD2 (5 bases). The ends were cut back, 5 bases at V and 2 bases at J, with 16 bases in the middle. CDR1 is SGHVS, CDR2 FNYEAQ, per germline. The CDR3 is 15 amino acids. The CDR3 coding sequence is TGTGCCAGCAGCCCGGGCGTTCGGGGTGCCTACGAGCAGTACTTC. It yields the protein CASSPGVRGAYEQYF.

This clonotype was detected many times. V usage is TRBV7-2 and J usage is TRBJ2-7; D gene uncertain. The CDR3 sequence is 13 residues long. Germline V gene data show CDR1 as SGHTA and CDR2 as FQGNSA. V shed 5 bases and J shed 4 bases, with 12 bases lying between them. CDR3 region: CASSLEDGYEQYF. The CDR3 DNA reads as TGTGCCAGCAGCCTAGAGGACGGGTACGAGCAGTACTTC.

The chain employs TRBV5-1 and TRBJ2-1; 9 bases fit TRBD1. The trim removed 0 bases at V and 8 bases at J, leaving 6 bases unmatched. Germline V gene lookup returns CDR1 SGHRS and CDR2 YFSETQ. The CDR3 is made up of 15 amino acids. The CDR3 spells CASSLGDRAGDEQFF. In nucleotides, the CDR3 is TGCGCCAGCAGCTTGGGGGACAGGGCAGGGGATGAGCAGTTCTTC.

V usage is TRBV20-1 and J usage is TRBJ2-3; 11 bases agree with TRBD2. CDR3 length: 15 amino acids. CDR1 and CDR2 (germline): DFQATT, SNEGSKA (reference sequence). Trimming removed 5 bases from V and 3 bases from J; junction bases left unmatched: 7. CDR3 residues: CSAQTSGVGTDTQYF. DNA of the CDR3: TGCAGTGCTCAGACTAGCGGGGTTGGAACAGATACGCAGTATTTT.

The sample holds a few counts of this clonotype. CDR3 amino acids: CASSEQGNYNEQFF. The CDR3 DNA sequence: TGTGCCAGCAGTGAGCAGGGGAACTACAATGAGCAGTTCTTC. The J gene is TRBJ2-1, the V gene TRBV6-4; tentatively, D is TRBD1 (6 bases). The germline V and J ends were trimmed by 3 bases and 3 bases, with 9 bases remaining between them. Per the germline V gene, CDR1 is MRHNA and CDR2 is SNTAGT. This CDR3 is 14 amino acids long.

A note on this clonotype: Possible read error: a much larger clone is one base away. CDR3 DNA: TGTGCCAGCAGCTCCGTAGTGGGAGCAGATACGCAGTATTTT. Amino acid sequence: CASSSVVGADTQYF. V and J are TRBV7-7 and TRBJ2-3; tentative D call: TRBD2 (5 bases). With 4 bases removed from V and 4 bases from J, the gap between germline ends came to 12 bases. The CDR3 contains 14 residues. Looked up from germline, CDR1 is SSHAT and CDR2 is FNYEAQ (reference sequence).

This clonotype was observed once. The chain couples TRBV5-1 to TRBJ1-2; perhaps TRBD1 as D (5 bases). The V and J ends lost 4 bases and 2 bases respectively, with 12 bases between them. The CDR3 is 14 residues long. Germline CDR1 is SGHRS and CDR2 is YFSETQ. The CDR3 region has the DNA TGCGCCAGCAGCCATGCAGGGACCAACTATGGCTACACCTTC. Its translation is CASSHAGTNYGYTF.

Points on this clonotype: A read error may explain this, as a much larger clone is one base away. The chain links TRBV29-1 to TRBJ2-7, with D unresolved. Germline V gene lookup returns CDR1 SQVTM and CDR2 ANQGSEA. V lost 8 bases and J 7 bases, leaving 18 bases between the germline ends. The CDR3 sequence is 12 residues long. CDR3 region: CSMYGLLGEQYF. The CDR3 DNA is TGCAGCATGTATGGCCTACTGGGAGAGCAGTACTTC.

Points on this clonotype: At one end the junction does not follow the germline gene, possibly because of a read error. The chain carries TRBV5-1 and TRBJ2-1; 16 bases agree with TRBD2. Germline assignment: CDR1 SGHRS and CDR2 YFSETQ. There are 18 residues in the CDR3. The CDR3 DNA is TGCGCCAGCAGCGTCACCGGGACTAGCGGGAGGGGGACGGGTGAGCGGTTCTTC. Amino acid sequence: CASSVTGTSGRGTGERFF.

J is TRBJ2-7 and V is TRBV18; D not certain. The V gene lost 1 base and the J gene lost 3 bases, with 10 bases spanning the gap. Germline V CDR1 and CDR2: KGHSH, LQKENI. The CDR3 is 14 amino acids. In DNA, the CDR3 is TGTGCCAGCTCACCACTGAAGGGCCGCTACGAGCAGTACTTC. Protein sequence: CASSPLKGRYEQYF.

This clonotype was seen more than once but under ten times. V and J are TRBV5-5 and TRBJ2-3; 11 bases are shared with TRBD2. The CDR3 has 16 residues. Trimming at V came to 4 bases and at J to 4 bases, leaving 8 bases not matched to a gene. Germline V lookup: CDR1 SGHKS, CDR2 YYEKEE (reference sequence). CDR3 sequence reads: CASSATSGRRADTQYF. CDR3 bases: TGTGCCAGCAGCGCCACTAGCGGGAGAAGAGCAGATACGCAGTATTTT. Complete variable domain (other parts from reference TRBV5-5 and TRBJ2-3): DAGVTQSPTHLIKTRGQQVTLRCSPISGHKSVSWYQQVLGQGPQFIFQYYEKEERGRGNFPDRFSARQFPNYSSELNVNALLLGDSALYLCASSATSGRRADTQYFGPGTRLTVL.

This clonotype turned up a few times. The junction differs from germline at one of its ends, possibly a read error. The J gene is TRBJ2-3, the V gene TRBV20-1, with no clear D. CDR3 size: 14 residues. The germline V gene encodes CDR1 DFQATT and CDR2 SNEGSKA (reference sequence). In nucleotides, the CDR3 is TGCAGTGCTCGAGAGCCCAGGCAGGAGGATACGCAGTATTTT. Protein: CSAREPRQEDTQYF.

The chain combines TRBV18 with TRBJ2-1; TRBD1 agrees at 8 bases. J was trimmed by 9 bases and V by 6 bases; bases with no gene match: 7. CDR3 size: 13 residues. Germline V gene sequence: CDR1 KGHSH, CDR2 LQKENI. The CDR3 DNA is TGTGCCAGCTCCACGACAGGGGATGTTGAGCAGTTCTTC. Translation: CASSTTGDVEQFF.

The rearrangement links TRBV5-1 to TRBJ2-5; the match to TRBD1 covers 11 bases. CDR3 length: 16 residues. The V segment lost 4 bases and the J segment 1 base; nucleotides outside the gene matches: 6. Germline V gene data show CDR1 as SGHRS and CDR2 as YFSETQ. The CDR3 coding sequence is TGCGCCAGCAGCCGTACCGGGACAGGGGGCCAAGAGACCCAGTACTTC. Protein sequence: CASSRTGTGGQETQYF. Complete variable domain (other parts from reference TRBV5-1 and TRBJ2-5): KAGVTQTPRYLIKTRGQQVTLSCSPISGHRSVSWYQQTPGQGLQFLFEYFSETQRNKGNFPGRFSGRQFSNSRSEMNVSTLELGDSALYLCASSRTGTGGQETQYFGPGTRLLVL.